This passage covers 26 T cell receptor beta chains from one sample sequenced in a study of T cells of healthy individuals. TCRdb reprocessed the 5' RACE reads via MiXCR and lists one record per CDR3 protein. In the table there are around 63,000 distinct CDR3 sequences, around 15% of which are singletons. The receptors here all came from a human donor in good health.

This clonotype was seen repeatedly, ten times or more. The V gene is TRBV12-3 or TRBV12-4, the J gene TRBJ1-2, with 9 bases matching TRBD1. Trimming took 6 bases from V and 4 from J; bases not matched to a gene: 12. The CDR3 length is 16 residues. The CDR3 region has the DNA TGTGCCAGCAGCCTCGGACAGGGGAGGTCGACCTATGGCTACACCTTC. This translates into CASSLGQGRSTYGYTF.

This clonotype was recorded many times. The CDR3 region is CASSIEGSGELFF. For the CDR3, the DNA is TGTGCCAGTAGTATCGAGGGGTCCGGGGAGCTGTTTTTT. The chain carries TRBV19 and TRBJ2-2; tentatively, D is TRBD1 or TRBD2 (5 bases each). There are 13 residues in the CDR3. Germline CDR1 is LNHDA and CDR2 is SQIVND (reference sequence). V lost 3 bases to trimming and J lost 6 bases, with 8 bases between them.

The gene calls are TRBV7-2 and TRBJ1-2; D is uncertain. Germline V lookup: CDR1 SGHTA, CDR2 FQGNSA. V was trimmed by 5 bases and J by 4 bases, leaving 17 bases between them. CDR3 size: 15 residues. The CDR3 region has the DNA TGTGCCAGCAGCCCGGGCGTCACTTACGGCTATGGCTACACCTTC. Protein sequence: CASSPGVTYGYGYTF.

This chain joins TRBV7-9 and TRBJ1-3; possibly TRBD1 for D (6 bases). CDR1 and CDR2 from the germline V gene are SEHNR and FQNEAQ (reference sequence). This CDR3 comprises 16 residues. Trimming pared 2 bases from V and 2 bases from J, leaving 13 bases between. The CDR3 sequence is CASSLRPAGAGNTIYF. The CDR3 DNA reads TGTGCCAGCAGCTTACGTCCGGCAGGGGCTGGAAACACCATATATTTT.

This clonotype has at least ten counts. The chain is built from TRBV28 and TRBJ2-7, with 11 nucleotides matching TRBD2. The CDR3 spans 15 residues. V lost 6 bases and J lost 0; bases outside the gene matches: 4. Germline V gene data show CDR1 as MDHEN and CDR2 as SYDVKM. The CDR3 DNA reads TGTGCCAGCAGACTAGCGGGGGCCCACTCCTACGAGCAGTACTTC. Translated: CASRLAGAHSYEQYF.

This clonotype came up many times. The V call is TRBV2, the J call TRBJ2-3, with 7 bases that match TRBD2. The V gene end was trimmed by 4 bases and the J gene end by 2 bases; junction bases not matched to a gene: 6. Looked up from germline, CDR1 is SNHLY and CDR2 is FYNNEI. There are 15 residues in the CDR3. CDR3 nucleotides: TGTGCCAGCAGTGGAGAGCGGGGTTACACAGATACGCAGTATTTT. As protein: CASSGERGYTDTQYF.

This clonotype was detected ten times or more. V is TRBV29-1 and J is TRBJ2-7; D gene unclear. The V end was cut by 3 bases, the J end by 2 bases, with 8 bases between. Germline loops: CDR1 SQVTM, CDR2 ANQGSEA. This CDR3 is built from 12 residues. CDR3 coding DNA: TGCAGCGTTGAGGGTACAGCCTACGAGCAGTACTTC. Its translation is CSVEGTAYEQYF.

The sample holds many counts of this clonotype. This chain uses TRBV25-1 with TRBJ2-5; D gene unclear. CDR1 is MGHDK and CDR2 is SYGVNS in the germline V gene. V was pared by 4 bases and J by 4 bases, with 7 bases between. The CDR3 sequence is 12 residues long. This CDR3 reads CASSVPGETQYF. The CDR3 DNA is TGTGCCAGCAGTGTCCCGGGAGAGACCCAGTACTTC.

This clonotype was counted at least ten times. This chain connects TRBV5-6 to TRBJ2-2; 9 bases align to TRBD1. The germline V gene has CDR1 SGHDT and CDR2 YYEEEE. This CDR3 is 14 amino acids long. Germline trimming cut 4 bases from V and 10 bases from J; bases unmatched to any gene: 8. In DNA form, the CDR3 reads TGTGCCAGCAGCACCTACGACAGGGGGGAGGAGCTGTTTTTT. Translated, it gives CASSTYDRGEELFF.

This clonotype was seen more than once but under ten times. This rearrangement joins TRBV5-5 to TRBJ2-7; TRBD1 or TRBD2 may be the D gene (6 bases each). V dropped 0 bases and J dropped 2 bases, with 9 bases sitting between them. Germline V gives CDR1 SGHKS, CDR2 YYEKEE (reference sequence). This CDR3 spans 14 amino acids. Written as DNA, the CDR3 is TGTGCCAGCAGCTTGGCGGGGGCCGCCTACGAGCAGTACTTC. This sequence encodes CASSLAGAAYEQYF.

This clonotype occurred a few times. This sequence joins TRBV27 and TRBJ1-5; D remains ambiguous. Between the trimmed V and J ends, which lost 3 bases and 2 bases, there was a span of 11 bases. CDR1 and CDR2 (germline): MNHEY, SMNVEV (reference sequence). This CDR3 contains 15 residues. The CDR3 DNA follows: TGTGCCAGCAGTTTTGGGGTCAACGGCAATCAGCCCCAGCATTTT. Protein sequence: CASSFGVNGNQPQHF.

This clonotype was observed at least ten times. This chain uses TRBV11-1 with TRBJ1-1; 7 nucleotides line up with TRBD1. This CDR3 region has 13 residues. The trim removed 4 bases at V and 6 bases at J, leaving 5 bases unmatched. The germline V gene has CDR1 SGHAT and CDR2 FQDESV (reference sequence). CDR3 sequence reads: CASSWMGQPEAFF. The CDR3 DNA reads as TGTGCCAGCAGCTGGATGGGACAGCCTGAAGCTTTCTTT.

The table lists this clonotype with many counts. This chain joins TRBV9 and TRBJ2-3; no clear D. Germline loops: CDR1 SGDLS, CDR2 YYNGEE. CDR3 length: 15 amino acids. V was trimmed by 2 bases and J by 0 bases, leaving 10 bases between them. The CDR3 region has the DNA TGTGCCAGCAGCGTGTGGGGAACTAGCACAGATACGCAGTATTTT. It translates to CASSVWGTSTDTQYF. Full variable domain (remainder filled in from reference TRBV9 and TRBJ2-3): DSGVTQTPKHLITATGQRVTLRCSPRSGDLSVYWYQQSLDQGLQFLIQYYNGEERAKGNILERFSAQQFPDLHSELNLSSLELGDSALYFCASSVWGTSTDTQYFGPGTRLTVL.

This clonotype appeared a few times. The CDR3 loop is CASSFTTGGVRTEAFF. CDR3 bases: TGTGCCAGCAGCTTTACCACAGGGGGGGTAAGGACTGAAGCTTTCTTT. The chain combines TRBV7-9 with TRBJ1-1; the match to TRBD1 covers 8 bases. Germline CDR1 SEHNR, CDR2 FQNEAQ (reference sequence). J was trimmed by 5 bases and V by 3 bases; bases with no gene match: 11. The CDR3 runs 16 residues.

This clonotype was seen at least ten times. The V gene is TRBV6-1, the J gene TRBJ2-7, with 7 nucleotides matching TRBD2. Germline V gives CDR1 MNHNS, CDR2 SASEGT. Trimming took 8 bases from V and 3 from J; bases not matched to a gene: 10. The CDR3 loop spans 14 amino acids. Here the CDR3 reads CASVAGEVNYEQYF. DNA of the CDR3: TGTGCCAGCGTCGCGGGAGAAGTCAACTACGAGCAGTACTTC.

At least ten counts were recorded for this clonotype. V usage is TRBV25-1 and J usage is TRBJ2-7, with a weak D call TRBD2 (5 bases). V lost 8 bases, J lost 2 bases, and 16 bases lay in between. This CDR3 spans 14 amino acids. Looked up from germline, CDR1 is MGHDK and CDR2 is SYGVNS. The CDR3: CASGERELPYEQYF. Written as DNA, the CDR3 is TGTGCCAGCGGGGAGCGAGAACTTCCCTACGAGCAGTACTTC.

This clonotype was detected many times. V usage is TRBV12-3 or TRBV12-4 and J usage is TRBJ1-2, with TRBD1 matching over 9 bases. The length of the CDR3 is 14 residues. The J segment lost 6 bases and the V segment lost 7 bases, leaving 9 bases of the junction unmatched. DNA of the CDR3: TGTGCCAGCAACCACCGGGACAGGGCGCATGGCTACACCTTC. Its translation is CASNHRDRAHGYTF.

This chain uses TRBV19 with TRBJ2-2; D may be TRBD1 (6 bases). V gave up 5 bases and J gave up 4 bases, with 26 bases separating them. This CDR3 has 19 amino acids. Germline V gene lookup returns CDR1 LNHDA and CDR2 SQIVND (reference sequence). CDR3 DNA sequence: TGTGCCAGTAGTCCCGTAGGGTACAGACAGGTCGCGGGCACCGGGGAGCTGTTTTTT. Its translation is CASSPVGYRQVAGTGELFF.

The J gene is TRBJ2-3, the V gene TRBV20-1; perhaps TRBD2 as D (9 bases). Germline loops: CDR1 DFQATT, CDR2 SNEGSKA (reference sequence). V was trimmed by 6 bases and J by 4 bases, leaving 26 bases between them. The CDR3 has 17 amino acids. CDR3 region: CSAPTGVLAGTADTQYF. The CDR3 DNA sequence: TGCAGTGCCCCGACAGGGGTCCTAGCGGGGACCGCAGATACGCAGTATTTT.

As to this clonotype: A much bigger clone sits one base away, suggesting this may be a read error. The V and J genes are TRBV9 and TRBJ1-1; D ambiguous. V was shortened by 7 bases and J by 1 base, with 14 bases between the two germline ends. This CDR3 is built from 14 residues. Germline V gene lookup returns CDR1 SGDLS and CDR2 YYNGEE. CDR3 nucleotide sequence: TGTGCCAGCGGGCCGAACTACGCGAACACTGAAGCTTTCTTT. Its protein product is CASGPNYANTEAFF.

This clonotype was detected ten times or more. J is TRBJ2-5 and V is TRBV20-1, with D perhaps assigned TRBD1 or TRBD2 (6 bases each). This CDR3 has 15 amino acids. V was clipped by 0 bases and J by 2 bases, with 13 bases between them. CDR1 and CDR2 (germline): DFQATT, SNEGSKA (reference sequence). Here the CDR3 reads CSARDRRGAQETQYF. The CDR3 coding sequence is TGCAGTGCTAGAGATCGGAGGGGGGCACAAGAGACCCAGTACTTC.

This clonotype was counted many times. The chain is built from TRBV6-1 and TRBJ2-2, with 8 bases matching TRBD1. The V segment lost 6 bases and the J segment 7 bases; nucleotides outside the gene matches: 10. The CDR3 is 15 amino acids. Germline V gives CDR1 MNHNS, CDR2 SASEGT. DNA for the CDR3: TGTGCCAGCAGAGATGGACAGGGAATGGGCGGGGAGCTGTTTTTT. This encodes CASRDGQGMGGELFF.

The table lists this clonotype with a few counts. V and J are TRBV12-3 or TRBV12-4 and TRBJ1-6, with D uncertain. Trimming left V 4 bases short and J 4 bases short, with 20 bases between. This CDR3 is 18 amino acids long. The CDR3 sequence: CASSSQEPFIGYNSPLHF. CDR3 DNA sequence: TGTGCCAGCAGTTCTCAAGAACCCTTTATAGGGTATAATTCACCCCTCCACTTT.

This clonotype was counted many times. CDR3 bases: TGTGCAAGTCGCCCCCGGACAGGGGATGGCGGGGAGCTGTTTTTT. Translation gives CASRPRTGDGGELFF. The chain employs TRBV12-2 and TRBJ2-2; TRBD1, the table's D call, lacks a check against the DNA. TRBV12-2 counts as a pseudogene. CDR3 length equals 15 residues.

Remarks on this clonotype: A much larger clone sits a single nucleotide away, making a read error possible. The J gene is TRBJ1-1, the V gene TRBV11-2, with D uncertain. The CDR3 extends over 13 amino acids. V lost 1 base, J lost 3 bases, and 6 bases lay in between. Germline CDR1 reads SGHAT; CDR2 reads FQNNGV. The CDR3 bases are TGTGCCAGCAGCTTAGCAGCTTACACTGAAGCTTTCTTT. Protein: CASSLAAYTEAFF.

In its sample, this clonotype was seen a few times. The chain couples TRBV11-2 to TRBJ1-1, with D hard to call. CDR1 SGHAT and CDR2 FQNNGV come from the germline V gene. With 6 bases removed from V and 3 bases from J, the gap between germline ends came to 14 bases. The CDR3 extends over 14 amino acids. The CDR3: CASSNRRLDTEAFF. As DNA, the CDR3 is TGTGCCAGCAGTAATAGACGGCTGGACACTGAAGCTTTCTTT. Together with reference TRBV11-2 and TRBJ1-1, the CDR3 gives the full variable domain: EAGVAQSPRYKIIEKRQSVAFWCNPISGHATLYWYQQILGQGPKLLIQFQNNGVVDDSQLPKDRFSAERLKGVDSTLKIQPAKLEDSAVYLCASSNRRLDTEAFFGQGTRLTVV.